These 11 T cell receptor beta chains were all obtained from the same sample, sequenced in a study of PD-1 blockade in mismatch repair-deficient tumors. Sequencing was performed with immunoSEQ multiplex PCR; in TCRdb, only in-frame clones are kept and a portion is missing. The sample records more than 20,000 clones, 70% to 90% being singletons. This specimen consisted of peripheral blood, obtained 2 weeks after starting pembrolizumab. The receptors derive from an adult with mismatch repair-deficient cancer.

V usage is TRBV29-1 and J usage is TRBJ2-3, with D possibly matching TRBD2 (5 bases). The CDR3 length is 15 residues. Germline V lookup: CDR1 SQVTM, CDR2 ANQGSEA. Trimming stripped 8 bases from V and 1 base from J, with 19 bases between. The chain's CDR3 is CSTTPPSGRTDTQYF. As DNA, the CDR3 is TGCAGCACCACCCCCCCCAGCGGACGCACAGATACGCAGTATTTT.

J is TRBJ1-4 and V is TRBV15; 9 nucleotides line up with TRBD1. CDR3 size: 16 residues. The germline V gene has CDR1 LNHNV and CDR2 YYDKDF (reference sequence). The junction had 6 bases not matched to a gene; V was cut back by 0 bases and J by 7 bases. The CDR3 spells CATSRDFGTGFEKLFF. The CDR3, as DNA: TGTGCCACCAGCAGAGATTTCGGGACAGGGTTTGAAAAACTGTTTTTT.

This chain connects TRBV5-8 to TRBJ2-7; D uncertain. Trimming took 2 bases from V and 3 from J, leaving 12 bases between them. The germline gives CDR1 SGHTS, CDR2 YDEGEE. This CDR3 spans 14 amino acids. The CDR3 loop is CASSFHYIHYEQYF. The CDR3 nucleotides read TGTGCCAGCAGCTTTCACTACATCCACTACGAGCAGTACTTC.

The chain uses TRBV6-5 and TRBJ2-3, with D perhaps TRBD2 (5 bases). The CDR3 covers 16 residues. The V and J ends lost 2 bases and 1 base respectively, with 13 bases between them. Looked up from germline, CDR1 is MNHEY and CDR2 is SVGAGI. CDR3 DNA sequence: TGTGCCAGCAGTTACCCTAGTGATAGCGGCACAGATACGCAGTATTTT. Translating gives CASSYPSDSGTDTQYF.

The rearrangement links TRBV10-3 to TRBJ1-1; D is perhaps TRBD1 (6 bases). Germline V gene lookup returns CDR1 ENHRY and CDR2 SYGVKD. The length of the CDR3 is 13 residues. The V end lost 6 bases, the J end lost 1 base, and 9 bases lay between the germline ends. The CDR3 here is CAIRRTENTEAFF. The DNA of the CDR3 is TGTGCCATCAGACGGACAGAGAACACTGAAGCTTTCTTT.

The chain employs TRBV5-1 and TRBJ2-6; 10 bases are shared with TRBD1. Germline V gene data show CDR1 as SGHRS and CDR2 as YFSETQ. The V gene end was trimmed by 4 bases and the J gene end by 4 bases; junction bases not matched to a gene: 2. There are 15 residues in the CDR3. The CDR3 region has the DNA TGCGCCAGCAGCGGGACAGGGGCAGGGGCCAACGTCCTGACTTTC. Amino acids: CASSGTGAGANVLTF.

The V gene is TRBV5-8, the J gene TRBJ2-7, with 8 bases aligning to TRBD1. V dropped 4 bases and J dropped 3; count of bases not matched to a gene: 12. This CDR3 has 16 amino acids. CDR1 is SGHTS, CDR2 YDEGEE, per germline. CDR3 residues: CASSQGFGTGGYEQYF. CDR3 nucleotide sequence: TGTGCCAGCAGCCAGGGGTTTGGGACAGGAGGCTACGAGCAGTACTTC.

The gene calls are TRBV25-1 and TRBJ2-3, with a possible D match to TRBD2 (6 bases). There are 14 residues in the CDR3. The V end lost 3 bases, the J end lost 1 base, and 8 bases lay between the germline ends. Per germline, CDR1 MGHDK and CDR2 SYGVNS. This CDR3 is CASSDPGGTDTQYF. CDR3 DNA: TGTGCCAGCAGTGATCCGGGAGGCACAGATACGCAGTATTTT.

This clone was counted a few times. V and J are TRBV5-5 and TRBJ2-3, with TRBD2 identical over 10 bases. The V segment lost 3 bases and the J segment 5 bases; nucleotides outside the gene matches: 6. The CDR3 runs to 15 residues. In germline, CDR1 is SGHKS, CDR2 YYEKEE (reference sequence). The CDR3 nucleotides read TGTGCCAGCAGCTCAGCGGGAGGGGCAGTAGATACGCAGTATTTT. The encoded protein is CASSSAGGAVDTQYF.

V gene TRBV21-1 combines with J gene TRBJ1-1. TRBV21-1 is described as a pseudogene. The CDR3 loop spans 16 amino acids. The CDR3 DNA reads as TGTGCCAGCAGCAATTTTGGAGGGGCCTTGAACACTGAAGCTTTCTTT. It codes for CASSNFGGALNTEAFF.

The chain combines TRBV6-5 with TRBJ2-4; tentative D call: TRBD2 (6 bases). Germline V CDR1 and CDR2: MNHEY, SVGAGI. V dropped 7 bases and J dropped 16 bases, with 17 bases sitting between them. This CDR3 has 11 residues. In DNA, the CDR3 is TGTGCCAGCAAGATTTGGGACTTCCTATACTTC. Translating gives CASKIWDFLYF.